Listed below are T cell receptor beta chains from one sample, sequenced in a study of T cells in Graves' hyperthyroidism and ophthalmopathy. MiXCR, applied by TCRdb to the multiplex PCR reads, yields one record per CDR3 protein. The sample consists of hundreds of thousands of distinct CDR3 sequences, approximately 36% of them appearing once. The sequenced sample was blood. These receptors came from a woman aged 40 to 49 with Graves' hyperthyroidism. CDR3s include the opening cysteine and the closing phenylalanine or tryptophan. The D gene is left open where the match is weak. Rows may omit the clone size; those that give it use once, few, many or a size class.

J | D | size | V | length | CDR3 | DNA
TRBJ1-2 | TRBD1 | - | TRBV7-9 | 15 | CASSATTGGDWGYTF | TGTGCCAGCAGCGCGACAACAGGGGGCGATTGGGGCTACACCTTC
TRBJ1-3 | TRBD1 | - | TRBV10-3 | 11 | CATDRGDTIYF | TGTGCCACTGACAGGGGAGACACCATATATTTT
TRBJ1-1 | - | few | TRBV12-3/TRBV12-4 | 13 | CASSTGINTEAFF | TGTGCCAGCAGTACAGGTATAAACACTGAAGCTTTCTTT
TRBJ2-1 | TRBD2 | - | TRBV7-2 | 12 | CASSPSGEEQFF | TGTGCCAGCAGCCCTAGCGGGGAAGAGCAGTTCTTC
TRBJ1-2 | TRBD1 | many | TRBV4-2 | 15 | CASSQAGTEPYGYTF | TGTGCCAGCAGCCAAGCTGGGACAGAACCCTATGGCTACACCTTC
TRBJ2-5 | - | few | TRBV7-6 | 13 | CASSQNGGETQYF | TGTGCCAGCAGCCAAAACGGGGGAGAGACCCAGTACTTC
TRBJ2-6 | TRBD1 | few | TRBV10-3 | 18 | CATGTRTGLRSGANVLTF | TGTGCCACCGGGACGAGGACAGGTCTGCGCTCTGGGGCCAACGTCCTGACTTTC
TRBJ1-2 | - | - | TRBV12-3/TRBV12-4 | 11 | CASSLNGGHTF | TGTGCCAGCAGTTTAAATGGGGGCCACACCTTC
TRBJ1-4 | - | - | TRBV28 | 13 | CASSLYYSEKLFF | TGTGCCAGCAGTTTGTATTACAGCGAAAAACTGTTTTTT
TRBJ1-2 | - | - | TRBV6-5 | 15 | CASSRSGLAPGGYTF | TGTGCCAGCAGCCGATCGGGACTCGCCCCGGGTGGCTACACCTTC
TRBJ1-1 | - | few | TRBV4-2 | 16 | CASSQAGKGVHTEAFF | TGTGCCAGCAGCCAAGCTGGAAAGGGGGTCCACACTGAAGCTTTCTTT
TRBJ1-2 | TRBD1 | - | TRBV27 | 14 | CASRGEQGALGYTF | TGTGCCAGCAGAGGCGAACAGGGGGCCTTAGGCTACACCTTC
TRBJ1-2 | TRBD1 | - | TRBV6-2/TRBV6-3 | 15 | CASSSGQGANYGYTF | TGTGCCAGCAGTTCCGGACAGGGGGCGAACTATGGCTACACCTTC
TRBJ2-7 | - | few | TRBV6-5 | 13 | CASSYSDRAEQYF | TGTGCCAGCAGTTACTCTGATAGGGCCGAGCAGTACTTC
TRBJ1-2 | - | - | TRBV12-3/TRBV12-4 | 12 | CASRLSGIGYTF | TGTGCCAGCAGGCTCTCCGGGATCGGCTACACCTTC
TRBJ1-5 | TRBD1 | many | TRBV2 | 15 | CASSGGQGSYQPQHF | TGTGCCAGCAGTGGAGGACAGGGAAGCTACCAGCCCCAGCATTTT
TRBJ1-1 | - | many | TRBV10-3 | 12 | CAISEWGAEAFF | TGTGCCATCAGTGAGTGGGGGGCTGAAGCTTTCTTT
TRBJ2-1 | - | - | TRBV12-3/TRBV12-4 | 13 | CASNLGEDNEQFF | TGTGCCAGCAATTTAGGGGAGGACAATGAGCAGTTCTTC
TRBJ1-3 | - | - | TRBV12-3/TRBV12-4 | 15 | CAVGYGSYSGNTIYF | TGTGCCGTAGGGTACGGTAGTTATTCTGGAAACACCATATATTTT
TRBJ1-1 | - | few | TRBV29-1 | 13 | CSVERTANTEAFF | TGCAGCGTTGAACGGACAGCAAACACTGAAGCTTTCTTT
TRBJ2-7 | - | - | TRBV7-3 | 15 | CASSLGRVSYNEQYF | TGTGCCAGCAGCTTAGGGCGGGTCTCCTACAATGAGCAGTACTTC
TRBJ2-7 | - | many | TRBV5-8 | 12 | CASRTKGGEQYF | TGTGCCAGCAGGACAAAGGGGGGCGAGCAGTACTTC
TRBJ1-6 | TRBD1 | - | TRBV7-2 | 15 | CASRDRDRGNSPLHF | TGTGCCAGCAGAGACCGGGACAGGGGTAATTCACCCCTCCACTTT
TRBJ1-1 | TRBD1 | few | TRBV2 | 14 | CASSGDRGVAEAFF | TGTGCCAGCAGTGGGGACAGGGGGGTCGCTGAAGCTTTCTTT
TRBJ2-2 | - | - | TRBV4-1 | 13 | CASSYTGSGELFF | TGCGCCAGCAGCTACACAGGGTCCGGGGAGCTGTTTTTT
TRBJ1-1 | TRBD1 | - | TRBV2 | 14 | CASSRDRVHTEAFF | TGCGCCAGCAGCCGGGACAGGGTTCACACTGAAGCTTTCTTT
TRBJ2-2 | - | - | TRBV10-2 | 15 | CAISEPYKNTGELFF | TGTGCCATCAGTGAGCCCTACAAGAACACCGGGGAGCTGTTTTTT
TRBJ2-7 | - | many | TRBV7-9 | 14 | CASSPPTSSYEQYF | TGTGCCAGCTCACCACCAACCTCCTCCTACGAGCAGTACTTC
TRBJ1-1 | - | many | TRBV15 | 17 | CATSRDRQAPMNTEAFF | TGTGCCACCAGCAGAGATCGGCAGGCCCCCATGAACACTGAAGCTTTCTTT
TRBJ2-7 | - | many | TRBV15 | 17 | CATSRERQASPSYEQYF | TGTGCCACCAGCAGAGAGCGGCAGGCTTCTCCGTCCTACGAGCAGTACTTC
TRBJ2-2 | - | few | TRBV7-3 | 16 | CASSLRGLQNTGELFF | TGTGCCAGCAGCTTAAGGGGACTCCAGAACACCGGGGAGCTGTTTTTT
TRBJ2-7 | - | few | TRBV5-1 | 14 | CASSGGSGDYEQYF | TGCGCCAGCAGCGGGGGCTCCGGGGACTACGAGCAGTACTTC
TRBJ1-1 | - | - | TRBV10-3 | 14 | CASSYSFVNTEAFF | TGTGCCAGCAGTTACTCTTTCGTGAACACTGAAGCTTTCTTT
TRBJ1-5 | TRBD1 | many | TRBV7-8 | 16 | CASSQTGDNSNQPQHF | TGCGCCAGCAGTCAGACAGGGGACAATAGCAATCAGCCCCAGCATTTT
TRBJ1-5 | - | - | TRBV15 | 14 | CATSRAGREETQHF | TGTGCCACCAGCAGAGCTGGCAGAGAAGAGACCCAGCATTTT
TRBJ2-2 | - | - | TRBV10-3 | 15 | CAISEEENRDGELFF | TGTGCCATCAGTGAAGAGGAGAACAGGGACGGGGAGCTGTTTTTT
TRBJ2-1 | - | - | TRBV2 | 13 | CASSGMGPGEQFF | TGTGCCAGCAGTGGAATGGGTCCCGGGGAGCAGTTCTTC
TRBJ2-2 | - | once | TRBV7-2 | 17 | CASSLISWGLNTGELFF | TGTGCCAGCAGCTTAATCTCGTGGGGTTTAAACACCGGGGAGCTGTTTTTT
TRBJ2-7 | TRBD2 | - | TRBV20-1 | 16 | CSASRLAGRRVYEQYF | TGCAGTGCTAGTAGGCTAGCGGGAAGGCGGGTTTACGAGCAGTACTTC
TRBJ2-6 | - | - | TRBV29-1 | 15 | CSSPPPGAGANVLTF | TGCAGCTCACCACCGCCTGGGGCTGGGGCCAACGTCCTGACTTTC
TRBJ2-6 | TRBD1 | many | TRBV7-2 | 16 | CASSLAGTGGANVLTF | TGTGCCAGCAGCTTAGCGGGGACAGGAGGGGCCAACGTCCTGACTTTC
TRBJ1-1 | - | few | TRBV4-3 | 14 | CASSQDGVNTEAFF | TGCGCCAGCAGCCAAGACGGTGTGAACACTGAAGCTTTCTTT
TRBJ2-6 | - | few | TRBV9 | 19 | CASSIRRGGGGSGANVLTF | TGTGCCAGCAGCATCCGGAGGGGAGGAGGAGGTTCTGGGGCCAACGTCCTGACTTTC
TRBJ1-5 | TRBD1 | - | TRBV7-2 | 15 | CASSKLQGANQPQHF | TGTGCCAGCAGCAAACTACAGGGGGCTAATCAGCCCCAGCATTTT
TRBJ2-7 | - | once | TRBV29-1 | 9 | CSLGREQYF | TGCAGCTTGGGCCGCGAGCAGTACTTC
TRBJ2-5 | TRBD2 | once | TRBV11-2 | 15 | CASSPGLAISETQYF | TGTGCCAGCAGCCCGGGACTAGCGATCAGCGAGACCCAGTACTTC
TRBJ2-2 | TRBD2 | - | TRBV2 | 16 | CASTGLSGRRTGELFF | TGTGCCAGCACGGGACTCAGCGGGAGAAGAACCGGGGAGCTGTTTTTT
TRBJ1-5 | - | many | TRBV2 | 14 | CASSEGARDQPQHF | TGTGCCAGCAGTGAGGGAGCGCGGGATCAGCCCCAGCATTTT
TRBJ2-6 | - | - | TRBV29-1 | 17 | CSVEDFSEGSGANVLTF | TGCAGCGTTGAAGACTTTTCCGAGGGGTCTGGGGCCAACGTCCTGACTTTC
TRBJ1-5 | TRBD1 | many | TRBV12-3/TRBV12-4 | 16 | CASSPSYRQGGQPQHF | TGTGCCAGCAGTCCCTCCTACCGACAGGGGGGTCAGCCCCAGCATTTT
TRBJ1-2 | - | many | TRBV6-5 | 11 | CASSNRGGYTF | TGTGCCAGCAGCAACCGGGGGGGCTACACCTTC
TRBJ1-3 | TRBD1 | - | TRBV18 | 16 | CASSPSGQGAGNTIYF | TGTGCCAGCTCACCGTCGGGACAGGGGGCTGGAAACACCATATATTTT
TRBJ2-2 | - | few | TRBV12-3/TRBV12-4 | 11 | CASSIAGELFF | TGTGCCAGCAGTATTGCCGGGGAGCTGTTTTTT
TRBJ1-1 | - | many | TRBV2 | 13 | CASSGGFGTEAFF | TGTGCCAGCAGTGGGGGTTTCGGGACTGAAGCTTTCTTT
TRBJ2-3 | TRBD2 | - | TRBV7-9 | 16 | CASSRGLAGTTDTQYF | TGTGCCAGCAGCCGCGGACTAGCGGGGACCACAGATACGCAGTATTTT
TRBJ1-5 | - | few | TRBV19 | 12 | CASSMEKQPQHF | TGTGCCAGTAGTATGGAGAAACAGCCCCAGCATTTT
TRBJ1-3 | - | - | TRBV5-1 | 16 | CASSLSASPSGNTIYF | TGCGCCAGCAGCTTAAGTGCCTCTCCCTCTGGAAACACCATATATTTT